This paragraph covers one T cell receptor (beta chain) sequence. This sample was taken from a study of technical replicates of blood from a handful of donors. Measured with immunoSEQ multiplex PCR; TCRdb has only the in-frame clones, and not every one. Seen here are approximately 80,000 clones, about 98% observed once, and the top ten hold approximately 0.14%. Germline values: CDR1 MNHNS, CDR2 SASEGT. The junction had 7 bases not matched to a gene; V was cut back by 8 bases and J by 4 bases. This CDR3 contains 15 residues. Sequencing input: T cells isolated from PBMCs. This clonotype was sampled from a human donor in good health. The rearrangement links TRBV6-1 to TRBJ1-4; 10 bases line up with TRBD1. For the CDR3, the DNA is TGTGCCAGCCAAAGACAGGGGGCCTATAATGAAAAACTGTTTTTT. Translated, it gives CASQRQGAYNEKLFF.